Shown below are 25 T cell receptor beta chains from a single sample sequenced in a study of blood T cells in healthy people across ages. Sample-barcoded 5' priming and a J-beta primer mix drove a second PCR of roughly 7 to 11 cycles. Each CDR3 protein gets one entry after TCRdb re-called the 5' RACE reads with MiXCR. The sample lists 800,000 to 950,000 distinct CDR3 sequences, 25% to 30% occurring once. This same sample was also part of a study on T cells of mothers and their children.

Source material: blood. These receptor sequences come from a woman between 35 and 50 years old in good health.

The rearrangement uses TRBV14 and TRBJ1-5; D call uncertain. Trimming removed 1 base at V and 6 bases at J, with 7 bases between. Germline-derived CDR1 and CDR2 are SGHDN and FVKESK. The CDR3 length is 13 residues. The CDR3 spells CASSQGEGQPQHF. CDR3 sequence (DNA): TGTGCCAGCAGCCAAGGCGAGGGTCAGCCCCAGCATTTT.

This clonotype was detected ten times or more. The V and J genes are TRBV7-9 and TRBJ2-1, with D hard to call. This CDR3 region has 15 residues. CDR1 is SEHNR and CDR2 is FQNEAQ in the germline V gene (reference sequence). The V and J ends lost 8 bases and 0 bases respectively, with 14 bases between them. CDR3: CASWSDSSSYNEQFF. The CDR3 coding sequence is TGTGCCAGCTGGAGTGACTCAAGCTCCTACAATGAGCAGTTCTTC.

This chain connects TRBV18 to TRBJ2-3, with 8 bases aligning to TRBD2. Looked up from germline, CDR1 is KGHSH and CDR2 is LQKENI. V shed 6 bases, J shed 1 base, and the junction held 6 bases outside the gene matches. This CDR3 spans 15 amino acids. For the CDR3, the DNA is TGTGCCAGCTCCCCGGGGGGGGATGGCACAGATACGCAGTATTTT. Its translation is CASSPGGDGTDTQYF.

This clonotype occurred many times. The rearrangement links TRBV27 to TRBJ2-4; tentatively, D is TRBD2 (6 bases). The CDR3 runs to 16 residues. V was pared by 3 bases and J by 0 bases, with 12 bases between. CDR1 and CDR2 (germline): MNHEY, SMNVEV (reference sequence). The chain's CDR3 is CASSFGPGVAKNIQYF. The CDR3 DNA is TGTGCCAGCAGTTTTGGGCCGGGGGTAGCCAAAAACATTCAGTACTTC.

The sample holds a few counts of this clonotype. V and J are TRBV5-1 and TRBJ2-1; 10 bases are a match to TRBD2. The CDR3 runs 15 residues. Trimming took 0 bases from V and 9 from J; bases not matched to a gene: 6. Germline-derived CDR1 and CDR2 are SGHRS and YFSETQ. The chain's CDR3 is CASSLAQRGGFEQFF. For the CDR3, the DNA is TGCGCCAGCAGCTTGGCCCAGCGGGGGGGCTTTGAGCAGTTCTTC.

V is TRBV6-5 and J is TRBJ1-1; D unresolved. The CDR3 has 17 residues. Deletions cut 0 bases from V and 5 bases from J, with 19 bases between. Germline V lookup: CDR1 MNHEY, CDR2 SVGAGI. CDR3 protein: CASSYSILREVETEAFF. Here the CDR3 DNA reads TGTGCCAGCAGTTACTCGATTTTGAGGGAAGTAGAAACTGAAGCTTTCTTT.

As regards this clonotype: Relative to the germline gene, one junction end is altered; a read error may explain this. This chain joins TRBV9 and TRBJ1-2; D is perhaps TRBD1 (5 bases). CDR1 and CDR2 (germline): SGDLS, YYNGEE. The CDR3 runs to 17 residues. The CDR3 region has the DNA TGTGCCGGCAGTCCTGATACCGCAGGGCCGACTAACTATGGCTACACCTTC. It encodes CAGSPDTAGPTNYGYTF.

The CDR3 DNA follows: TGTGCCAGCAGTTGGGCGGGGGGCTCCACAGATACGCAGTATTTT. As protein: CASSWAGGSTDTQYF. The chain employs TRBV27 and TRBJ2-3; 8 nucleotides agree with TRBD2. This CDR3 has 15 amino acids. Germline CDR1 is MNHEY and CDR2 is SMNVEV (reference sequence). After removal of 4 bases from V and 2 bases from J, the junction contained 5 bases not matched to a gene.

This clonotype has just a few counts. The rearrangement joins TRBV30 to TRBJ2-7; D is unclear. Trimming pared 0 bases from V and 9 bases from J, leaving 12 bases between. Germline V gene sequence: CDR1 GTSNPN, CDR2 SVGIG (reference sequence). CDR3 length: 12 residues. Here the CDR3 DNA reads TGTGCCTGGAGTGTAGTGGGGTTAGGGCAGTACTTC. Encoded protein: CAWSVVGLGQYF.

This clonotype was recorded at least ten times. This may come from a read error, since a much larger clone is one base off. The chain links TRBV12-3 or TRBV12-4 to TRBJ2-7, with no clear D. This CDR3 has 14 residues. The V gene lost 6 bases and the J gene lost 3 bases, with 15 bases spanning the gap. As DNA, the CDR3 is TGTGCCAGCAGCCCAAGGGCCCCAAGCTACGAGCAGTACTTC. Its translation is CASSPRAPSYEQYF.

This clonotype occurred a few times. This chain joins TRBV12-3 or TRBV12-4 and TRBJ2-1, with D uncertain. The V and J ends lost 6 bases and 10 bases respectively, with 10 bases between them. The CDR3 covers 11 residues. As DNA, the CDR3 is TGTGCCAGCAGCACGCATACCGAGCAGTTCTTC. Its protein product is CASSTHTEQFF.

This clonotype was picked up a small number of times. V gene TRBV7-3 combines with J gene TRBJ2-4, with 7 bases identical to TRBD1. The V and J ends lost 4 bases and 8 bases, in that order; junction bases with no gene match: 8. The CDR3 consists of 14 residues. Germline loops: CDR1 SGHTA, CDR2 FQGTGA. CDR3 DNA sequence: TGTGCCAGCAGCTCAGGGGGAGCCCGGGACATTCAGTACTTC. This translates into CASSSGGARDIQYF.

The table lists this clonotype with a few counts. The V call is TRBV20-1, the J call TRBJ2-2; 8 bases are a match to TRBD1. Trimming cost V 3 bases and J 2 bases; bases outside gene matches: 5. CDR1 is DFQATT and CDR2 is SNEGSKA in the germline V gene (reference sequence). CDR3 size: 15 residues. Here the CDR3 DNA reads TGCAGTGCTAGGGACGGGACAGGCAACACCGGGGAGCTGTTTTTT. This gives the protein CSARDGTGNTGELFF.

The chain is built from TRBV12-3 or TRBV12-4 and TRBJ2-7, with 11 bases that match TRBD2. V lost 7 bases, J lost 6 bases, and 8 bases stayed unmatched. The CDR3 sequence is 14 residues long. The CDR3 bases are TGTGCCAGCACCTTGGGCCTAGCGGGGGGCGAGCAGTACTTC. The encoded protein is CASTLGLAGGEQYF.

Of note for this clonotype: The junction departs from germline at one end; a sequencing error may be responsible. The chain recombines TRBV7-7 with TRBJ2-5; D perhaps matches TRBD2 (6 bases). The CDR3 runs 15 residues. CDR1 and CDR2 (germline): SSHAT, FNYEAQ (reference sequence). CDR3 nucleotide sequence: TGTGCTAGCAGCTTCGGACCCAGCCGGGGGGAGACCCAGTACTTC. It encodes CASSFGPSRGETQYF.

This clonotype was observed at least ten times. The chain employs TRBV28 and TRBJ2-6; D gene uncertain. The CDR3 runs 13 residues. Trimming stripped 7 bases from V and 4 bases from J, with 8 bases between. The germline V gene encodes CDR1 MDHEN and CDR2 SYDVKM. CDR3: CASTLVGANVLTF. The CDR3 DNA sequence: TGTGCCAGCACCCTGGTCGGGGCCAACGTCCTGACTTTC.

The V call is TRBV20-1, the J call TRBJ1-1; 9 nucleotides align to TRBD1. Germline CDR1 DFQATT, CDR2 SNEGSKA (reference sequence). V dropped 3 bases and J dropped 1; count of bases not matched to a gene: 6. The CDR3 covers 15 residues. For the CDR3, the DNA is TGCAGTGCTAGTGAAACAGGGGGCACGAACACTGAAGCTTTCTTT. This codes for CSASETGGTNTEAFF.

Concerning this clonotype: A much larger clone lies a single base off, so this may be a read error. Since no conserved phenylalanine or tryptophan closes the CDR3, a read error is the likely cause. The chain uses TRBV29-1 and TRBJ1-2; a weak D match, TRBD1 (5 bases). Germline CDR1 SQVTM, CDR2 ANQGSEA. The germline V and J ends were trimmed by 2 bases and 9 bases, with 16 bases remaining between them. CDR3 size: 13 residues. The CDR3 region is CSVEILGDDRYTV. The CDR3 bases are TGCAGCGTTGAAATCCTGGGGGACGATCGCTACACCGTC.

This clonotype came up a few times. This likely comes from a read error, as the CDR3 has no conserved phenylalanine or tryptophan at its end. This rearrangement joins TRBV11-1 to TRBJ2-5; TRBD1 agrees at 8 bases. Germline V CDR1 and CDR2: SGHAT, FQDESV (reference sequence). V lost 5 bases to trimming and J lost 6 bases; unmatched junction nucleotides: 8. The CDR3 consists of 14 residues. As DNA, the CDR3 is TGTGCCAGCAGCGACGGACAGGGAGAACAGACCCAGTACTTA. As protein: CASSDGQGEQTQYL.

This clonotype was seen a handful of times. The chain uses TRBV20-1 and TRBJ2-1; tentative D call: TRBD1 (6 bases). Germline CDR1 reads DFQATT; CDR2 reads SNEGSKA (reference sequence). V was pared by 5 bases and J by 0 bases, with 17 bases between. This CDR3 has 16 amino acids. CDR3 in DNA: TGCAGTGCTGCGTCAACAGGGCTCAGCTCCTACAATGAGCAGTTCTTC. Translation: CSAASTGLSSYNEQFF.

This clonotype occurred many times. The chain is built from TRBV12-3 or TRBV12-4 and TRBJ2-1; D is possibly TRBD2 (5 bases). This CDR3 has 15 amino acids. Trimming removed 6 bases from V and 3 bases from J, with 15 bases in between. The CDR3 protein is CASRKRRTGYNEQFF. DNA of the CDR3: TGTGCCAGCAGAAAGCGACGGACTGGCTACAATGAGCAGTTCTTC.

V gene TRBV7-2 combines with J gene TRBJ1-2; unclear D gene. The V end lost 1 base, the J end lost 6 bases, and 12 bases lay between the germline ends. CDR1 and CDR2 from the germline V gene are SGHTA and FQGNSA. This CDR3 has 14 amino acids. Here the CDR3 reads CASSLDSPRNGYTF. The CDR3 DNA is TGTGCCAGCAGCTTAGATTCCCCAAGGAATGGCTACACCTTC.

As regards this clonotype: A read error is possible here, since a much larger clone lies one base away. The chain combines TRBV27 with TRBJ2-1; 8 bases line up with TRBD1. In germline, CDR1 is MNHEY, CDR2 SMNVEV (reference sequence). Trimming at V came to 2 bases and at J to 11 bases, leaving 14 bases not matched to a gene. The CDR3 contains 16 residues. DNA of the CDR3: TGTGCCAGCAGTTTAAAGACAGGGGAAGCCGGAGTTAAGCAGTTCTTC. As protein: CASSLKTGEAGVKQFF.

The chain combines TRBV28 with TRBJ2-7; 8 nucleotides line up with TRBD1. CDR3 length equals 12 residues. Trimming at V came to 6 bases and at J to 6 bases, leaving 4 bases not matched to a gene. CDR1 MDHEN and CDR2 SYDVKM come from the germline V gene. The CDR3 is CASRTGACEQYF. CDR3 sequence (DNA): TGTGCCAGCAGGACAGGGGCCTGCGAGCAGTACTTC.

As for this clonotype: A read error may be the cause here, since a much bigger clone is one base away. The chain combines TRBV20-1 with TRBJ1-5, with 7 bases that match TRBD1. Germline V CDR1 and CDR2: DFQATT, SNEGSKA (reference sequence). CDR3 length: 17 amino acids. V lost 2 bases and J lost 4; bases outside the gene matches: 14. The CDR3 DNA follows: TGCAGTGCTAGATCCTGGACAGGCAAAGCCCTTAATCAGCCCCAGCATTTT. Translation: CSARSWTGKALNQPQHF.